A single sample is the source of the 11 T cell receptor beta chains below, sequenced in a study of blood T cells in healthy people across ages. For the second PCR, which ran for roughly 6 to 12 cycles, a sample-barcoded 5' primer and a J-beta primer mix were used. TCRdb used MiXCR to reprocess the 5' RACE reads, holding one entry per CDR3 protein. The sample gives about 1,800,000 distinct CDR3 sequences, 28% of which show up once; around 7.7% is in the top ten. Sequenced input: blood. The receptors originated from a woman aged 30 to 39 in good health.

V is TRBV7-2 and J is TRBJ1-2, with a weak D call TRBD1 (5 bases). Trimming took 5 bases from V and 7 from J, leaving 14 bases between them. There are 13 residues in the CDR3. CDR1 is SGHTA and CDR2 is FQGNSA in the germline V gene. CDR3: CASSREGLGGYTF. DNA of the CDR3: TGTGCCAGCAGCAGAGAGGGGTTAGGTGGCTACACCTTC.

This clonotype was seen many times. This sequence joins TRBV20-1 and TRBJ2-1; TRBD2 matches at 9 bases. Germline assignment: CDR1 DFQATT and CDR2 SNEGSKA (reference sequence). Trimming took 0 bases from V and 3 from J; bases not matched to a gene: 6. The CDR3 length is 16 residues. The CDR3 region has the DNA TGCAGTGCTAGAGATCCGACTAGCGGAAACTACAATGAGCAGTTCTTC. It yields the protein CSARDPTSGNYNEQFF.

The chain is built from TRBV5-5 and TRBJ2-5; D perhaps matches TRBD2 (6 bases). The CDR3 consists of 16 residues. V dropped 3 bases and J dropped 1 base, with 16 bases sitting between them. CDR1 and CDR2 (germline): SGHKS, YYEKEE (reference sequence). CDR3 sequence: CASSSRDWATQETQYF. CDR3 nucleotides: TGTGCCAGCAGCTCGCGGGACTGGGCGACCCAAGAGACCCAGTACTTC. Looking up the rest from reference TRBV5-5 and TRBJ2-5 gives the full variable domain: DAGVTQSPTHLIKTRGQQVTLRCSPISGHKSVSWYQQVLGQGPQFIFQYYEKEERGRGNFPDRFSARQFPNYSSELNVNALLLGDSALYLCASSSRDWATQETQYFGPGTRLLVL.

Only a few counts were recorded for this clonotype. The chain has TRBV10-3 and TRBJ2-1; TRBD2 matches at 10 bases. Near its end, the DNA agrees better with TRBJ2-7, so the J call may be wrong. The CDR3 consists of 16 residues. Germline-derived CDR1 and CDR2 are ENHRY and SYGVKD. DNA for the CDR3: TGTGCCATCAGTGAGGGACTAGCGGAGAGCTACAATGAGCAGTACTTC. This codes for CAISEGLAESYNEQYF.

This clonotype appeared a few times. This rearrangement joins TRBV18 to TRBJ2-4; D is possibly TRBD1 or TRBD2 (5 bases each). Germline CDR1 is KGHSH and CDR2 is LQKENI. The length of the CDR3 is 13 residues. Trimming cost V 2 bases and J 9 bases, with 11 bases left between them. CDR3 DNA: TGTGCCAGCTCACCAGAGGGGCAGGGCATTCAGTACTTC. It is translated as CASSPEGQGIQYF.

This clonotype has ten or more counts. This rearrangement joins TRBV28 to TRBJ2-5; 8 bases are shared with TRBD1. The CDR3 runs 15 residues. The germline V gene encodes CDR1 MDHEN and CDR2 SYDVKM. Trimming cost V 6 bases and J 5 bases; bases outside gene matches: 11. In DNA, the CDR3 is TGTGCCAGCAGAGCCCGGGACAGGAGGGGGGAGACCCAGTACTTC. This codes for CASRARDRRGETQYF.

This clonotype came up many times. This chain joins TRBV29-1 and TRBJ2-7, with D tentatively TRBD2 (5 bases). The CDR3 sequence is 13 residues long. CDR1 is SQVTM and CDR2 is ANQGSEA in the germline V gene. Trimming removed 7 bases at V and 3 bases at J, with 16 bases between. The CDR3 spells CSGLYSGVYEQYF. CDR3 coding DNA: TGCAGCGGACTATACAGCGGCGTCTACGAGCAGTACTTC.

The chain carries TRBV20-1 and TRBJ2-7; D is perhaps TRBD1 or TRBD2 (7 bases each). Germline loops: CDR1 DFQATT, CDR2 SNEGSKA (reference sequence). Deletions cut 1 base from V and 2 bases from J, with 15 bases between. The CDR3 is made up of 15 amino acids. DNA of the CDR3: TGCAGTGCTAGAGGGAGCGGGACAGAGACCTACGAGCAGTACTTC. It encodes CSARGSGTETYEQYF.

The chain joins TRBV15 to TRBJ1-1; the D gene is possibly TRBD1 (6 bases). This CDR3 is built from 14 residues. V lost 4 bases to trimming and J lost 5 bases, with 14 bases between them. Germline assignment: CDR1 LNHNV and CDR2 YYDKDF (reference sequence). This chain's CDR3 is CATSKPGGATEAFF. As DNA, the CDR3 is TGTGCCACCAGCAAACCGGGGGGGGCTACTGAAGCTTTCTTT.

This clonotype has a count of ten or more. The chain uses TRBV29-1 and TRBJ2-7, with D perhaps assigned TRBD1 or TRBD2 (5 bases each). CDR1 SQVTM and CDR2 ANQGSEA come from the germline V gene. V shed 3 bases and J shed 6 bases, with 24 bases lying between them. CDR3 length: 16 residues. The CDR3 spells CSVEMGRSLEEAEQYF. CDR3 nucleotide sequence: TGCAGCGTTGAGATGGGGCGCAGTCTCGAGGAGGCCGAGCAGTACTTC.

This clonotype occurred many times. Here the CDR3 DNA reads TGCAGTGCAGTTGGACAGGGCAACATTCAGTACTTC. Translation gives CSAVGQGNIQYF. The chain couples TRBV20-1 to TRBJ2-4; 8 bases line up with TRBD1. J lost 7 bases, V lost 6 bases, and 5 bases had no gene match. The CDR3 is made up of 12 amino acids. CDR1 DFQATT and CDR2 SNEGSKA come from the germline V gene (reference sequence).